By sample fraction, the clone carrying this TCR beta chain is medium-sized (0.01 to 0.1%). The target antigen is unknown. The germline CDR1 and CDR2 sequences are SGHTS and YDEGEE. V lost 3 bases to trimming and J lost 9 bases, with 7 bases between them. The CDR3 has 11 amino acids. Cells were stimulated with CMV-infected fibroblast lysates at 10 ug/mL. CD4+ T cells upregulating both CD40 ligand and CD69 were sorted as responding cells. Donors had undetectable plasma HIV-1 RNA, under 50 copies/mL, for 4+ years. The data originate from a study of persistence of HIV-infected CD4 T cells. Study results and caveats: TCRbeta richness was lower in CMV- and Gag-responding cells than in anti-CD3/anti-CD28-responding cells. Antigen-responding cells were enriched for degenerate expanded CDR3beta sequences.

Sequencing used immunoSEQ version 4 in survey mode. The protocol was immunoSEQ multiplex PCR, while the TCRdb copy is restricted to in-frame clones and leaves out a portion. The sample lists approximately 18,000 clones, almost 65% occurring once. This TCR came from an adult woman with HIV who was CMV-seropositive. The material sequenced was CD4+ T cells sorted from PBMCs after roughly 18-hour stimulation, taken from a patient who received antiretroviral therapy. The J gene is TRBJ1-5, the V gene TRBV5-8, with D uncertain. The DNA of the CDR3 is TGTGCCAGCAGCTCCCTTAGGCCCCAGCATTTT. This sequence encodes CASSSLRPQHF.